The 18 T cell receptor beta chains in this list originate from one sample, sequenced in a study of immune heterogeneity within non-small cell lung tumors (dated by TCRdb to 2017 to 2018). Sequencing took place on a HiSeq X Ten. A multiplex PCR system amplified the TCR beta CDR3 region, with a first 10-cycle round using 32 V-gene forward and 13 J-gene reverse primers. TCRdb reprocessed the public reads (quality trimming at Q25 with fastp, clone calling with MiXCR) and kept in-frame beta chains. Each CDR3 protein appears once, grouped with its most common genes and DNA. This sample gives around 5,200 distinct CDR3 sequences in total; around 23% of them show up just once. The ten largest account for over 7.5% of the sample. Genomic DNA was extracted from bulk tumor tissue and used as the TCR template, and about 0.65 ug gDNA was amplified per sample. Multiple biopsies per primary tumor were taken during surgery, spaced as far apart as possible within the tumor mass. The study cohort was described as untreated and was composed of newly diagnosed NSCLC cases undergoing curative surgery.

The sample taken for sequencing was lung tumor tissue. The source is a woman aged 55-69 years with non-small cell lung cancer.

This clonotype is medium-sized within its sample. V is TRBV12-3 or TRBV12-4 and J is TRBJ1-2; D not certain. Between the trimmed V and J ends, which lost 7 bases and 4 bases, there was a span of 16 bases. The CDR3 extends over 14 amino acids. In nucleotides, the CDR3 is TGTGCCAGCACCGAAAAACAGAATCTCTATGGCTACACCTTC. This sequence encodes CASTEKQNLYGYTF.

This clonotype counts as medium-sized (0.01 to 0.1%). The chain uses TRBV7-2 and TRBJ2-2; 7 nucleotides agree with TRBD1. The V segment lost 2 bases and the J segment 1 base; nucleotides outside the gene matches: 10. Looked up from germline, CDR1 is SGHTA and CDR2 is FQGNSA. This CDR3 has 18 amino acids. The CDR3 reads CASSLRRQGNGNTGELFF. CDR3 DNA sequence: TGTGCCAGCAGCTTAAGGAGACAGGGTAACGGGAACACCGGGGAGCTGTTTTTT.

By share of the sample, this clonotype is medium-sized (0.01 to 0.1%). V and J are TRBV29-1 and TRBJ1-2; D is ambiguous. Germline-derived CDR1 and CDR2 are SQVTM and ANQGSEA. The CDR3 is 14 amino acids. With 2 bases removed from V and 5 bases from J, the gap between germline ends came to 15 bases. CDR3 DNA sequence: TGCAGCGTTGAACAAAACGGGGTCGGTTATGGCTACACCTTC. This encodes CSVEQNGVGYGYTF.

By share of the sample, this clonotype is medium-sized. V usage is TRBV7-8 and J usage is TRBJ2-1; D is unresolved. The CDR3 is made up of 15 amino acids. V was pared by 2 bases and J by 0 bases, with 8 bases between. Germline loops: CDR1 SGHVS, CDR2 FQNEAQ. CDR3 coding DNA: TGTGCCAGCAGCTTATTTTTCAGCTCCTACAATGAGCAGTTCTTC. Amino acid sequence: CASSLFFSSYNEQFF.

This clonotype is medium-sized within its sample. The chain uses TRBV6-2 or TRBV6-3 and TRBJ2-7; 8 nucleotides align to TRBD2. The CDR3 spans 15 residues. V lost 5 bases and J lost 0; bases outside the gene matches: 6. Germline V gene lookup returns CDR1 MNHEY and CDR2 SVGEGT. The CDR3 sequence: CASSRRTSSSYEQYF. The CDR3 DNA is TGTGCCAGCAGTCGCCGGACTAGCAGCTCCTACGAGCAGTACTTC.

The chain employs TRBV19 and TRBJ2-4; a weak D match, TRBD2 (5 bases). The germline gives CDR1 LNHDA, CDR2 SQIVND (reference sequence). The CDR3 totals 17 residues. The V end lost 2 bases, the J end lost 6 bases, and 20 bases lay between the germline ends. CDR3 sequence reads: CASSIRLAGYHGNIQYF. The CDR3 DNA reads TGTGCCAGTAGTATACGCCTAGCCGGGTACCACGGAAACATTCAGTACTTC.

By share, this clonotype ranks as medium-sized. In nucleotides, the CDR3 is TGTGCCAGCAGCTTAAGGTGGGGAGGTGGGGACACTGAAGCTTTCTTT. Translating it yields CASSLRWGGGDTEAFF. The chain recombines TRBV27 with TRBJ1-1; D call uncertain. This CDR3 has 16 amino acids. Germline-derived CDR1 and CDR2 are MNHEY and SMNVEV (reference sequence). The V end was cut by 6 bases, the J end by 3 bases, with 20 bases between.

J is TRBJ2-5 and V is TRBV20-1; D may be TRBD1 (6 bases). CDR3 size: 14 residues. The germline CDR1 and CDR2 sequences are DFQATT and SNEGSKA (reference sequence). The V gene lost 3 bases and the J gene lost 4 bases, with 15 bases spanning the gap. CDR3 sequence (DNA): TGCAGTGCTAGCCCTACAGGGTATGGAGAGACCCAGTACTTC. Translation gives CSASPTGYGETQYF.

This clonotype was seen at least ten times. V is TRBV5-1 and J is TRBJ2-2, with D tentatively TRBD1 (6 bases). Trimming left V 1 base short and J 0 bases short, with 10 bases between. Germline values: CDR1 SGHRS, CDR2 YFSETQ. The CDR3 is 16 residues long. In nucleotides, the CDR3 is TGCGCCAGCAGCTTGTGGGGGCCCCCGAACACCGGGGAGCTGTTTTTT. Translation gives CASSLWGPPNTGELFF.

Within the sample, this clonotype is medium-sized. The chain uses TRBV12-3 or TRBV12-4 and TRBJ1-2; the D gene is possibly TRBD1 (5 bases). The CDR3 is made up of 14 amino acids. V was trimmed by 3 bases and J by 2 bases, leaving 10 bases between them. The DNA for the CDR3 is TGTGCCAGCAGTTTGACCGGGGGGAACTATGGCTACACCTTC. Residues: CASSLTGGNYGYTF.

This clonotype was seen a few times. The chain recombines TRBV2 with TRBJ2-7; TRBD2 agrees at 9 bases. The CDR3 consists of 14 residues. J gave up 4 bases and V 4 bases, and 5 bases lay outside the gene matches. Per germline, CDR1 SNHLY and CDR2 FYNNEI. For the CDR3, the DNA is TGTGCCAGCAGTGGACTAGCGGAATATTACGAGCAGTACTTC. It encodes CASSGLAEYYEQYF. Complete variable domain (other parts from reference TRBV2 and TRBJ2-7): EPEVTQTPSHQVTQMGQEVILRCVPISNHLYFYWYRQILGQKVEFLVSFYNNEISEKSEIFDDQFSVERPDGSNFTLKIRSTKLEDSAMYFCASSGLAEYYEQYFGPGTRLTVT.

Judged by abundance, this clonotype is medium-sized. The chain has TRBV2 and TRBJ1-1; perhaps TRBD1 as D (5 bases). CDR1 SNHLY and CDR2 FYNNEI come from the germline V gene. This CDR3 region has 13 residues. Trimming removed 6 bases at V and 11 bases at J, with 19 bases between. The CDR3 coding sequence is TGTGCCAGCAGAAAAGACAGCCAAGGAGTGGCTTTCTTT. This encodes CASRKDSQGVAFF.

This clonotype has a handful of counts. This sequence joins TRBV7-2 and TRBJ2-5; D is undetermined. This CDR3 is 13 amino acids long. Trimming took 2 bases from V and 1 from J, leaving 5 bases between them. Germline CDR1 SGHTA, CDR2 FQGNSA. The CDR3 DNA follows: TGTGCCAGCAGCTTATCAGTCCAAGAGACCCAGTACTTC. Residues: CASSLSVQETQYF.

Note on this clonotype: The junction differs from germline at one of its ends, possibly a read error. This rearrangement joins TRBV9 to TRBJ1-5, with D uncertain. Germline lookup yields CDR1 SGDLS and CDR2 YYNGEE. The CDR3 is 14 amino acids. For the CDR3, the DNA is TGTGCCAGGAGCGTAGATTATAGCAATCAGCCCCAGCATTTT. Amino acids: CARSVDYSNQPQHF.

This clonotype rates as large. This sequence joins TRBV28 and TRBJ1-1, with D possibly being TRBD1 (6 bases). V was cut by 2 bases and J by 0 bases, with 13 bases left in between. Germline CDR1 MDHEN, CDR2 SYDVKM. This CDR3 is built from 16 residues. The CDR3 nucleotides are TGTGCCAGCAGTTTAGGCCAGGGGAGTTTGAACACTGAAGCTTTCTTT. Its translation is CASSLGQGSLNTEAFF.

As regards this clonotype: A much more abundant neighbour one base away suggests this may be a read error. The rearrangement joins TRBV7-9 to TRBJ2-1; 7 bases align to TRBD2. The CDR3 sequence is 15 residues long. In germline, CDR1 is SEHNR, CDR2 FQNEAQ (reference sequence). DNA of the CDR3: TGTGCCATCAGCCCCATCACGTACGGGAGGAATGAGCAGTTCTTC. The encoded protein is CAISPITYGRNEQFF.

There are many counts of this clonotype. The genes are TRBV7-2 and TRBJ2-3; D unresolved. CDR3 length: 14 residues. Trimming cost V 5 bases and J 0 bases, with 9 bases left between them. In germline, CDR1 is SGHTA, CDR2 FQGNSA. The chain's CDR3 is CASSESPSTDTQYF. The CDR3 DNA reads as TGTGCCAGCAGCGAATCTCCTAGCACAGATACGCAGTATTTT.

On this clonotype itself: Possible read error: a much larger clone is one base away. V gene TRBV12-3 or TRBV12-4 combines with J gene TRBJ2-7; D perhaps matches TRBD2 (6 bases). The CDR3 spans 12 residues. The CDR3 DNA follows: TGTGCCAGCAGTTCCGCATCGGGAGAGCATTACTTC. It encodes CASSSASGEHYF.